This section outlines one T cell receptor beta chain sequence together with its context. Its antigen is still unknown. These data come from a study of cytomegalovirus exposure and HLA in healthy donors. CDR1 SGHNT and CDR2 YYREEE come from the germline V gene (reference sequence). The CDR3 runs 15 residues. After removal of 4 bases from V and 2 bases from J, the junction contained 5 bases not matched to a gene. General study results and limits: In a later analysis, the majority of CMV-associated beta chains seemingly showed HLA restriction.

In the PCR, 60 Vbeta and 13 Jbeta primers were used. The repertoire was sequenced with immunoSEQ multiplex PCR; TCRdb's copy has only in-frame clones and lacks some. The repertoire consists of 150,000 to 180,000 clones, with over 65% occurring once and the leading ten covering roughly 2.2%. The sequencing sample was made of PBMCs. The sequence derives from a man aged 25-45 years in good health and CMV-seronegative. The J gene is TRBJ2-1, the V gene TRBV5-4, with 8 bases lining up with TRBD2. Here the CDR3 reads CASSAERGPYNEQFF. DNA of the CDR3: TGTGCCAGCAGCGCCGAGCGGGGGCCCTACAATGAGCAGTTCTTC.